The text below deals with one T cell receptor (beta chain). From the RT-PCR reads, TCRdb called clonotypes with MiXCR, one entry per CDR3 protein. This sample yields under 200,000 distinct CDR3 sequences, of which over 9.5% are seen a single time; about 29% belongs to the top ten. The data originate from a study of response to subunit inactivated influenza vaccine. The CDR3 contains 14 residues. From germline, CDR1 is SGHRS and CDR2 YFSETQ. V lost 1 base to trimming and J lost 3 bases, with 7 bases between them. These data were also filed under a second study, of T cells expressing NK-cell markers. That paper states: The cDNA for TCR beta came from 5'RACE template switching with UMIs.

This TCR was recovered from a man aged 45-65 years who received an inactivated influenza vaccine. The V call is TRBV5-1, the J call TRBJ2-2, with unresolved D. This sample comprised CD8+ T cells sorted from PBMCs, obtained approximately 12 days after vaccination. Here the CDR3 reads CASSLRQDTGELFF. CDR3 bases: TGCGCCAGCAGCTTGCGGCAGGACACCGGGGAGCTGTTTTTT.